The entry below gives a single TCR beta chain sequence along with its context. One end of the junction varies from germline; a read error may be responsible. This CDR3 is built from 17 residues. Germline-derived CDR1 and CDR2 are MGHRA and YSYEKL. The library came from three nested PCR rounds adapted from ARM-PCR protocols. Each CDR3 protein gets one entry after TCRdb re-called the multiplex PCR reads with MiXCR. This table has 60,000 to 85,000 distinct CDR3 sequences, 76% appearing once. The data were taken from a study of tumor and adjacent non-tumor tissue in lung cancer. No cell sorting was done before RNA was extracted from the tissue. More than 3 cm separated this lung sample from the edge of the tumor.

This chain uses TRBV4-1 with TRBJ2-1; maybe TRBD2 (5 bases). The sequence was obtained from a man between 60 and 75 years old with non-small cell lung cancer. The sample taken for sequencing was distant non-tumor lung tissue. DNA for the CDR3: TGCGCCAGCAGCCAGGATATGATTGGGAGAACCTACAATGAGCGGTTCTTC. The encoded protein is CASSQDMIGRTYNERFF.